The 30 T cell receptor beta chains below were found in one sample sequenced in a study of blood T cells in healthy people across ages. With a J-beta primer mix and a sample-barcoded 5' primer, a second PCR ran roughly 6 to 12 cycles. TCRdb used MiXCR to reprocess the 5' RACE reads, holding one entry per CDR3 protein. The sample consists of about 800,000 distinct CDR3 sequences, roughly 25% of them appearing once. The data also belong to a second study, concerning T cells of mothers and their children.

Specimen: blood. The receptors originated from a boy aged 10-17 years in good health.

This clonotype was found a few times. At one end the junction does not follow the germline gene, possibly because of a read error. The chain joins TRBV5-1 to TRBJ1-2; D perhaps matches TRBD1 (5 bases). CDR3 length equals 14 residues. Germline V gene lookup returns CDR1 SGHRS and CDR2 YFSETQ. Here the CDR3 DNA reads TGCGCCAGCAGCTTGACTGGGGGGAGCTATGGCTGCACCTTC. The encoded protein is CASSLTGGSYGCTF.

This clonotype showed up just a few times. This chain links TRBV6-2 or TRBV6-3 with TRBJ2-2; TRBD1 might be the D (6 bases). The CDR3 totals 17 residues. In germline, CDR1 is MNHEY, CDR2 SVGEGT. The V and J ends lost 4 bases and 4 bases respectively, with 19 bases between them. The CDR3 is CASSLTLDSPSTGELFF. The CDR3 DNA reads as TGTGCCAGCAGTTTGACCTTGGACAGTCCCAGCACCGGGGAGCTGTTTTTT.

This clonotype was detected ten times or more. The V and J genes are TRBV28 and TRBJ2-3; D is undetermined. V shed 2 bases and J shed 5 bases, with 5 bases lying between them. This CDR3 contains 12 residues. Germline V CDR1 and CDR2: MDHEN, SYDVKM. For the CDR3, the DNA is TGTGCCAGCAGTTTACCTGGAGATACGCAGTATTTT. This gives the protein CASSLPGDTQYF.

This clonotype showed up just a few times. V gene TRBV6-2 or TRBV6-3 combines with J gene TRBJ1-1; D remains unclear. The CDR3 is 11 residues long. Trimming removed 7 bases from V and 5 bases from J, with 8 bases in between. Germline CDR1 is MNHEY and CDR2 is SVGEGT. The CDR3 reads CASKTGTEAFF. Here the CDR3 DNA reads TGTGCCAGCAAGACCGGTACTGAAGCTTTCTTT.

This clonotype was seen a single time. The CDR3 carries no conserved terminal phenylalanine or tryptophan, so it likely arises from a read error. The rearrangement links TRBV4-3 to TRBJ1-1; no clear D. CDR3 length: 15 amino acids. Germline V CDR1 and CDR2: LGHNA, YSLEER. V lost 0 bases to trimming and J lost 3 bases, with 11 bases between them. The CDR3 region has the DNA TGCGCCAGCAGCCAAGATGGGCCGGTGGACACTGAAGCTTTCCTT. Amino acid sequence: CASSQDGPVDTEAFL.

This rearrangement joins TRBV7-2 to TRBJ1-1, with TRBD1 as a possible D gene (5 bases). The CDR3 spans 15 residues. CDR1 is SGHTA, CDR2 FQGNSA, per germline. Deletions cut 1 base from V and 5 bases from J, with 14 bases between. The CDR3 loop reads CASSLVQGGGTEAFF. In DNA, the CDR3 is TGTGCCAGCAGCTTAGTGCAGGGCGGGGGAACTGAAGCTTTCTTT.

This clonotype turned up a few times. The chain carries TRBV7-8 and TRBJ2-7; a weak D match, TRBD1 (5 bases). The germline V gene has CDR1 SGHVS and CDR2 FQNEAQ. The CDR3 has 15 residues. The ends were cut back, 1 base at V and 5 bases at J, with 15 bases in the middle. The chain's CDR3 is CASSLGGRVTNEQYF. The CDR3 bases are TGTGCCAGCAGCTTAGGGGGCAGGGTCACGAACGAGCAGTACTTC. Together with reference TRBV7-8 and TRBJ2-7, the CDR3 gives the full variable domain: GAGVSQSPRYKVAKRGQDVALRCDPISGHVSLFWYQQALGQGPEFLTYFQNEAQLDKSGLPSDRFFAERPEGSVSTLKIQRTQQEDSAVYLCASSLGGRVTNEQYFGPGTRLTVT.

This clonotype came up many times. The CDR3 loop is CATSRGETQYF. The CDR3 DNA reads TGTGCCACCAGCAGAGGGGAGACCCAGTACTTC. This chain links TRBV15 with TRBJ2-5; no reliable D call. CDR3 length: 11 amino acids. V shed 1 base and J shed 5 bases, with 2 bases lying between them. In germline, CDR1 is LNHNV, CDR2 YYDKDF (reference sequence).

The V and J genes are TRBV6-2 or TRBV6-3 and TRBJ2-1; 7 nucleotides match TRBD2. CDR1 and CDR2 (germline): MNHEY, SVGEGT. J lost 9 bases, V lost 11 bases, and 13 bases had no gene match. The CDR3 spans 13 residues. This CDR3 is CAAAGAGEVEQFF. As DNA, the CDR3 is TGTGCCGCTGCTGGGGCGGGAGAAGTTGAGCAGTTCTTC.

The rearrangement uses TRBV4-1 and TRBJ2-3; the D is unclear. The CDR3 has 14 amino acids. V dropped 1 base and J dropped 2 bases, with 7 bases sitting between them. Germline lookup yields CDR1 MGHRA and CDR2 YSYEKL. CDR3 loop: CASSQGTYTDTQYF. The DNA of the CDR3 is TGCGCCAGCAGCCAAGGGACCTACACAGATACGCAGTATTTT.

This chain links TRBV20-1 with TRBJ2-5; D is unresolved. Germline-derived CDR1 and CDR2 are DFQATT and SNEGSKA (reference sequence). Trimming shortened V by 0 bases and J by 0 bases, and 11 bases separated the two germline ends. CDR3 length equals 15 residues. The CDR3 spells CSARDRWGNQETQYF. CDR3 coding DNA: TGCAGTGCTAGAGATCGGTGGGGTAACCAAGAGACCCAGTACTTC.

CDR3 nucleotide sequence: TGCAGTGCTAGAGTTCCGGCGGACAGGGGAGGTGAAAAACTGTTTTTT. Translating gives CSARVPADRGGEKLFF. The chain employs TRBV20-1 and TRBJ1-4; 9 bases fit TRBD1. Germline CDR1 DFQATT, CDR2 SNEGSKA (reference sequence). There are 16 residues in the CDR3. V lost 1 base, J lost 7 bases, and 10 bases stayed unmatched.

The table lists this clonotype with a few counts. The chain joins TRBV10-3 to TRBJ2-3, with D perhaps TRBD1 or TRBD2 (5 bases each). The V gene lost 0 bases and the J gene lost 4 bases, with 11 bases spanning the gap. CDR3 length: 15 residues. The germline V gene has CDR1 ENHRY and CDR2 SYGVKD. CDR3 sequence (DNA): TGTGCCATCAGTGAGTCACTAGTGGGGGCAGATACGCAGTATTTT. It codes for CAISESLVGADTQYF.

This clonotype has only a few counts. DNA for the CDR3: TGTGCCTGGAGTGGGACAGGGCCGAACACTGAAGCTTTCTTT. This sequence encodes CAWSGTGPNTEAFF. The J gene is TRBJ1-1, the V gene TRBV30; 8 bases agree with TRBD1. Trimming cost V 1 base and J 1 base; bases outside gene matches: 2. Germline CDR1 GTSNPN, CDR2 SVGIG (reference sequence). The CDR3 is made up of 14 amino acids. Complete variable domain (other parts from reference TRBV30 and TRBJ1-1): SQTIHQWPATLVQPVGSPLSLECTVEGTSNPNLYWYRQAAGRGLQLLFYSVGIGQISSEVPQNLSASRPQDRQFILSSKKLLLSDSGFYLCAWSGTGPNTEAFFGQGTRLTVV.

The CDR3 spells CASTSERGRGGYTF. The CDR3 DNA reads TGTGCCAGCACCTCAGAGAGAGGCCGGGGGGGCTACACCTTC. The chain couples TRBV2 to TRBJ1-2; perhaps TRBD1 as D (5 bases). V lost 7 bases and J 8 bases, leaving 20 bases between the germline ends. The length of the CDR3 is 14 residues. Germline assignment: CDR1 SNHLY and CDR2 FYNNEI.

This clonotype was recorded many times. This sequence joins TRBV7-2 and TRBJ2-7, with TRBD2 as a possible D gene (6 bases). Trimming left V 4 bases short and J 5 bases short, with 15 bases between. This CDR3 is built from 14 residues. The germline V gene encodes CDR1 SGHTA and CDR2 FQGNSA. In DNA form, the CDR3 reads TGTGCCAGCAGCTCGTTCCCGGGAGTCAACGAGCAGTACTTC. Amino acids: CASSSFPGVNEQYF. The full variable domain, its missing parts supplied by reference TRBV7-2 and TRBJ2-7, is GAGVSQSPSNKVTEKGKDVELRCDPISGHTALYWYRQSLGQGLEFLIYFQGNSAPDKSGLPSDRFSAERTGGSVSTLTIQRTQQEDSAVYLCASSSFPGVNEQYFGPGTRLTVT.

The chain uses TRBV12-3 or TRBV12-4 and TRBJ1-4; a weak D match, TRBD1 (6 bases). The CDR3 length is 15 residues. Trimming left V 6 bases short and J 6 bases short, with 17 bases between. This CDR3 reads CASRKETGWDEKLFF. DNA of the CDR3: TGTGCCAGCAGAAAGGAAACAGGGTGGGATGAAAAACTGTTTTTT.

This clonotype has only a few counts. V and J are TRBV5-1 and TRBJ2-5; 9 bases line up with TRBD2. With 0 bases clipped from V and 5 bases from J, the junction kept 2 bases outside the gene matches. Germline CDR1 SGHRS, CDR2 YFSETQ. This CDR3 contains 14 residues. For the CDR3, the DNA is TGCGCCAGCAGCTTGGATGCGGGAGGGGAGACCCAGTACTTC. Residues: CASSLDAGGETQYF.

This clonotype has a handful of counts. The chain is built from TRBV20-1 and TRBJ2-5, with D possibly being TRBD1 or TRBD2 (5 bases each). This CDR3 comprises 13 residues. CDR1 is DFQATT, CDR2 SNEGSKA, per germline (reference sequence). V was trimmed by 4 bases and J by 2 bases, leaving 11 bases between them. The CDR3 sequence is CSAIRGLQETQYF. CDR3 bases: TGCAGTGCTATCCGGGGCCTACAAGAGACCCAGTACTTC.

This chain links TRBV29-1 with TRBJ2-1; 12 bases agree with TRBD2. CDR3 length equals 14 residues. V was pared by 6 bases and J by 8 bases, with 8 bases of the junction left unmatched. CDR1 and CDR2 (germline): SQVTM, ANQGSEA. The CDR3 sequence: CSVETSGSSDEQFF. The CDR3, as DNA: TGCAGCGTGGAGACTAGCGGGAGTAGCGATGAGCAGTTCTTC.

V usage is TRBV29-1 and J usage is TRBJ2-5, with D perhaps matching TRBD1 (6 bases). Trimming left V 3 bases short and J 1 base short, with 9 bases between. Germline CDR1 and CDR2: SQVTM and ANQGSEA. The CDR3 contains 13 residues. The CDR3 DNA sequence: TGCAGCGTTGACCAGGGGCCCCAAGAGACCCAGTACTTC. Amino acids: CSVDQGPQETQYF. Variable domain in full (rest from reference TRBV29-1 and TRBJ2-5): SAVISQKPSRDICQRGTSLTIQCQVDSQVTMMFWYRQQPGQSLTLIATANQGSEATYESGFVIDKFPISRPNLTFSTLTVSNMSPEDSSIYLCSVDQGPQETQYFGPGTRLLVL.

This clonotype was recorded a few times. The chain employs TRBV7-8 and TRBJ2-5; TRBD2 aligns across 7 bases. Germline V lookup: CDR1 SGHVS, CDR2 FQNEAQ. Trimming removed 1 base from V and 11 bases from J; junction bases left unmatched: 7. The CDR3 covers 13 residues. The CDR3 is CASSLDRRREQYF. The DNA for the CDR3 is TGTGCCAGCAGCTTAGACCGGAGGCGGGAGCAGTACTTC.

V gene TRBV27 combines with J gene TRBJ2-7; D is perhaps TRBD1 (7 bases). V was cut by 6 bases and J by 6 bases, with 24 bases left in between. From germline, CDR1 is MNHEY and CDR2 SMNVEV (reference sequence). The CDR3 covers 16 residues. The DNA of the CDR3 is TGTGCCAGCAGATCTGCCCAGGGGGGTCTATCGAGCGAGCAGTACTTC. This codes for CASRSAQGGLSSEQYF.

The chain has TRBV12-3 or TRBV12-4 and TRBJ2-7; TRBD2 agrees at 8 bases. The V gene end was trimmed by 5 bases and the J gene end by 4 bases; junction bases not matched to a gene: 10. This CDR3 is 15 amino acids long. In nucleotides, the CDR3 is TGTGCCAGCAGTAGGGTGACCGGGGGGGGGTACGAGCAGTACTTC. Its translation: CASSRVTGGGYEQYF.

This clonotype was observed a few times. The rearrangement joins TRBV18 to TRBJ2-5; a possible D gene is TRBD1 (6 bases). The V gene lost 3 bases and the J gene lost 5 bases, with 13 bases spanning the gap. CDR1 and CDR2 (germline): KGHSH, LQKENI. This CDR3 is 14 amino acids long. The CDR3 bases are TGTGCCAGCTCACCGGGGGACACTACGGAGACCCAGTACTTC. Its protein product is CASSPGDTTETQYF.

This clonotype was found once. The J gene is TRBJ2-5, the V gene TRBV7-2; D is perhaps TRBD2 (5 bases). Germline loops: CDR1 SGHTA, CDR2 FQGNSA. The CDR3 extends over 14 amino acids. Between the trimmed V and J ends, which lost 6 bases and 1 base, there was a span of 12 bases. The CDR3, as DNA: TGTGCCAGCAGAAAAGGAGGCAGCCAAGAGACCCAGTACTTC. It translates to CASRKGGSQETQYF.

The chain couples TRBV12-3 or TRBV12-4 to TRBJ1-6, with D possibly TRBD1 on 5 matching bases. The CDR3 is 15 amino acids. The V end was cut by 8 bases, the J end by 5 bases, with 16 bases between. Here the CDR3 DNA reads TGTGCCAGCGCCCCGTCGGGGGGGAATAATTCACCCCTCCACTTT. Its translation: CASAPSGGNNSPLHF.

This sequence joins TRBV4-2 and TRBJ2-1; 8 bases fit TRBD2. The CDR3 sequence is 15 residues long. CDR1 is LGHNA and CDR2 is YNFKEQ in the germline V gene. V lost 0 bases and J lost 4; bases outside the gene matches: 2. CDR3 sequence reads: CASSQEIAGYNEQFF. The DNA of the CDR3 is TGTGCCAGCAGCCAAGAAATAGCGGGGTACAATGAGCAGTTCTTC.

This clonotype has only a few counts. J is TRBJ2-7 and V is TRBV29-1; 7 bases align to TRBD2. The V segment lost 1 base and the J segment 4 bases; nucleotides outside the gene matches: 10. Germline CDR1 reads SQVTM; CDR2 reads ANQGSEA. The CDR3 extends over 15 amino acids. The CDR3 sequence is CSVEGPPGGQYEQYF. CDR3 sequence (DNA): TGCAGCGTTGAAGGACCTCCGGGGGGTCAGTACGAGCAGTACTTC.

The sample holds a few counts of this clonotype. CDR3: CASSQNRGYNEKLFF. The CDR3 DNA sequence: TGCGCCAGCAGCCAAAACAGGGGATATAATGAAAAACTGTTTTTT. V is TRBV4-3 and J is TRBJ1-4; 7 bases match TRBD1. Trimming cost V 2 bases and J 4 bases; bases outside gene matches: 4. Looked up from germline, CDR1 is LGHNA and CDR2 is YSLEER. This CDR3 spans 15 amino acids.